What follows are 3 T cell receptor beta chains derived from one specimen sequenced in a study of T cells in Graves' hyperthyroidism and ophthalmopathy. The TCR beta CDR3 regions underwent amplification using RNA transcripts as the source. The HTBI primer set served for first-round RT-PCR of the TCR CDR3. One entry per CDR3 protein results from TCRdb running MiXCR on the multiplex PCR reads. This sample yields some 500,000 distinct CDR3 sequences, of which 15% to 20% are seen a single time; 25% to 30% belongs to the top ten. The sequenced sample consisted of blood. The origin of the receptors is a woman under 40 with Graves' ophthalmopathy.

As concerns this clonotype: A much larger clone sits a single nucleotide away, making a read error possible. V usage is TRBV6-1 and J usage is TRBJ2-3; TRBD2 agrees at 10 bases. Germline assignment: CDR1 MNHNS and CDR2 SASEGT. The CDR3 length is 16 residues. The CDR3 DNA reads TGTGCCAGCAGTGTTCACAGGACTAGCGGCACAGATGCGCAGTATTTT. This gives the protein CASSVHRTSGTDAQYF.

The rearrangement links TRBV4-3 to TRBJ2-1; 7 bases agree with TRBD2. V shed 0 bases, J shed 6 bases, and the junction held 14 bases outside the gene matches. The germline CDR1 and CDR2 sequences are LGHNA and YSLEER. CDR3 length: 18 amino acids. CDR3 DNA: TGCGCCAGCAGCCAAGATACTAAAACTAGCGCCAAAGTCAATGAGCAGTTCTTC. Translation: CASSQDTKTSAKVNEQFF.

The CDR3 loop is CSVVETGGIDQPQHF. CDR3 nucleotide sequence: TGCAGCGTTGTAGAGACAGGGGGCATCGATCAGCCCCAGCATTTT. The chain combines TRBV29-1 with TRBJ1-5; the match to TRBD1 covers 10 bases. The germline CDR1 and CDR2 sequences are SQVTM and ANQGSEA. This CDR3 is 15 amino acids long. V dropped 4 bases and J dropped 5; count of bases not matched to a gene: 8.